The 21 T cell receptor beta chains listed next were all sequenced from one sample in a study of cytomegalovirus exposure and HLA in healthy donors. Vbeta (60) and Jbeta (13) primers were used in the PCR. The method was immunoSEQ multiplex PCR; TCRdb's version includes in-frame clones alone and lacks a portion of them. This sample has approximately 190,000 clones, with about 81% found just once. Sequencing was done on a sample of PBMCs. All receptors derive from a woman aged 45-65 years in good health and CMV-seropositive.

The CDR3 spells CASSRDRVYEQYF. The CDR3 DNA sequence: TGTGCCAGCAGTCGGGACAGGGTTTACGAGCAGTACTTC. This chain connects TRBV27 to TRBJ2-7; TRBD1 matches 9 bases. The germline V gene has CDR1 MNHEY and CDR2 SMNVEV (reference sequence). This CDR3 is 13 amino acids long. Trimming cost V 5 bases and J 4 bases; bases outside gene matches: 3.

The chain has TRBV4-1 and TRBJ1-5; TRBD1 matches 11 bases. CDR3 length equals 19 residues. Trimming at V came to 3 bases and at J to 1 base, leaving 11 bases not matched to a gene. Germline CDR1 MGHRA, CDR2 YSYEKL. CDR3 protein: CASSHASWTGGISNQPQHF. The CDR3 bases are TGCGCCAGCAGCCATGCCTCATGGACAGGGGGCATCAGCAATCAGCCCCAGCATTTT.

V gene TRBV29-1 combines with J gene TRBJ2-1; D might be TRBD2 (5 bases). Germline CDR1 and CDR2: SQVTM and ANQGSEA. The V gene lost 1 base and the J gene lost 5 bases, with 18 bases spanning the gap. The CDR3 extends over 16 amino acids. As DNA, the CDR3 is TGCAGCGTTGAAGGGAGGACCAACTCTCCCCACAATGAGCAGTTCTTC. As protein: CSVEGRTNSPHNEQFF.

The V call is TRBV4-1, the J call TRBJ2-5; 9 bases line up with TRBD2. Germline V gene lookup returns CDR1 MGHRA and CDR2 YSYEKL. V lost 1 base, J lost 1 base, and 4 bases stayed unmatched. The CDR3 consists of 16 residues. The DNA for the CDR3 is TGCGCCAGCAGCCAAGCGGAGCGGGGGGCCCAAGAGACCCAGTACTTC. As protein: CASSQAERGAQETQYF.

The CDR3 sequence: CSVWTGASGYTF. The CDR3 nucleotides are TGCAGCGTCTGGACAGGGGCTAGTGGCTACACCTTC. The J gene is TRBJ1-2, the V gene TRBV29-1; 9 nucleotides align to TRBD1. The germline V gene has CDR1 SQVTM and CDR2 ANQGSEA. The CDR3 is 12 residues long. Losses at the gene ends were 6 bases for V and 7 bases for J; bases not matched to a gene: 6.

This chain connects TRBV27 to TRBJ2-1, with D possibly TRBD1 on 6 matching bases. Trimming took off 4 bases at V and 9 bases at J, with 13 bases between the two ends. The V gene's germline CDR1 is MNHEY and CDR2 SMNVEV (reference sequence). This CDR3 region has 13 residues. The CDR3 region has the DNA TGTGCCAGCAGTTCGGACAGCCGGAGTGAGCAGTTCTTC. This gives the protein CASSSDSRSEQFF.

The genes are TRBV5-6 and TRBJ2-3; D call uncertain. The germline gives CDR1 SGHDT, CDR2 YYEEEE. This CDR3 is 14 amino acids long. Trimming removed 0 bases at V and 0 bases at J, with 5 bases between. CDR3 loop: CASSLGRSTDTQYF. The CDR3 region has the DNA TGTGCCAGCAGCTTGGGTCGGAGCACAGATACGCAGTATTTT.

The chain links TRBV12-5 to TRBJ1-2, with D uncertain. The CDR3 runs 12 residues. Germline CDR1 LGHNT, CDR2 FRNRAP. Trimming cost V 5 bases and J 4 bases, with 8 bases left between them. The CDR3 DNA reads TGTGCTAGTGGTGTGGATAGCTATGGCTACACCTTC. This codes for CASGVDSYGYTF.

The rearrangement joins TRBV10-3 to TRBJ1-2; 8 bases fit TRBD1. The V gene's germline CDR1 is ENHRY and CDR2 SYGVKD. V gave up 3 bases and J gave up 6 bases; unmatched junction bases: 3. CDR3 length: 13 residues. CDR3 DNA: TGTGCCATCAGTGAAGGGACAGGAGATGGCTACACCTTC. Amino acids: CAISEGTGDGYTF.

The genes are TRBV6-6 and TRBJ2-4; tentatively, D is TRBD1 (5 bases). There are 14 residues in the CDR3. Trimming took 8 bases from V and 0 from J, leaving 11 bases between them. Germline CDR1 reads MNHNY; CDR2 reads SVGAGI (reference sequence). As DNA, the CDR3 is TGTGCCAGCTCTACAGGCCTAGCCAAAAACATTCAGTACTTC. Translation: CASSTGLAKNIQYF.

In DNA, the CDR3 is TGTGCCAGCTCACCATCGGCGGGGCGGAATGAAAAACTGTTTTTT. It yields the protein CASSPSAGRNEKLFF. The chain employs TRBV18 and TRBJ1-4, with a possible D match to TRBD1 (5 bases). V was cut by 2 bases and J by 5 bases, with 12 bases left in between. The CDR3 totals 15 residues. CDR1 is KGHSH, CDR2 LQKENI, per germline.

The rearrangement joins TRBV27 to TRBJ2-2; D is unresolved. V lost 6 bases to trimming and J lost 3 bases, with 8 bases between them. Germline V gene data show CDR1 as MNHEY and CDR2 as SMNVEV (reference sequence). The CDR3 is 13 amino acids. CDR3 loop: CASRPHDTGELFF. The CDR3 DNA reads TGTGCCAGCAGGCCACACGACACCGGGGAGCTGTTTTTT.

The sample holds one count of this clone. For the CDR3, the DNA is TGTGCCAGCAGCTCCCGGACTAGCGGGAGTGTCGATGAGCAGTTCTTC. This codes for CASSSRTSGSVDEQFF. J is TRBJ2-1 and V is TRBV7-3; TRBD2 matches at 13 bases. V lost 4 bases to trimming and J lost 8 bases; unmatched junction nucleotides: 8. Germline V gene sequence: CDR1 SGHTA, CDR2 FQGTGA. The CDR3 length is 16 residues.

The V and J genes are TRBV7-8 and TRBJ2-7, with D unclear. Germline assignment: CDR1 SGHVS and CDR2 FQNEAQ. This CDR3 has 16 amino acids. V lost 0 bases, J lost 4 bases, and 16 bases lay in between. CDR3 DNA: TGTGCCAGCAGCTTAGCGGAGCCACTCCTCGGGTACGAGCAGTACTTC. Protein: CASSLAEPLLGYEQYF.

The CDR3 spells CASSLGGGTGPSGRTEAFF. The CDR3 bases are TGTGCCAGCAGCTTAGGGGGGGGGACAGGGCCCTCCGGGCGCACTGAAGCTTTCTTT. V and J are TRBV11-3 and TRBJ1-1; 9 bases are a match to TRBD1. This CDR3 has 19 amino acids. Germline V gene lookup returns CDR1 SGHNT and CDR2 YENEEA. Germline trimming cut 1 base from V and 4 bases from J; bases unmatched to any gene: 16.

The chain carries TRBV10-3 and TRBJ2-5; TRBD2 matches 11 bases. The CDR3 is 17 amino acids. The ends lost 1 base at V and 2 bases at J; junction bases unmatched: 6. Germline CDR1 and CDR2: ENHRY and SYGVKD. CDR3 sequence: CAISEFLAGGQQETQYF. CDR3 DNA: TGTGCCATCAGTGAGTTTTTAGCGGGAGGGCAACAAGAGACCCAGTACTTC.

This chain links TRBV7-9 with TRBJ1-4; D is ambiguous. V gave up 5 bases and J gave up 3 bases, with 13 bases separating them. The V gene's germline CDR1 is SEHNR and CDR2 FQNEAQ (reference sequence). This CDR3 contains 15 residues. CDR3 sequence reads: CASSPKGGSNEKLFF. DNA for the CDR3: TGTGCCAGCAGCCCGAAGGGCGGGTCTAATGAAAAACTGTTTTTT. The full variable domain, with the rest looked up from reference TRBV7-9 and TRBJ1-4, is DTGVSQNPRHKITKRGQNVTFRCDPISEHNRLYWYRQTLGQGPEFLTYFQNEAQLEKSRLLSDRFSAERPKGSFSTLEIQRTEQGDSAMYLCASSPKGGSNEKLFFGSGTQLSVL.

The genes are TRBV15 and TRBJ2-7, with D perhaps TRBD1 (6 bases). The CDR3 is made up of 14 amino acids. V gave up 2 bases and J gave up 5 bases, with 13 bases separating them. The germline V gene has CDR1 LNHNV and CDR2 YYDKDF (reference sequence). DNA of the CDR3: TGTGCCACCAGCAGACGAACAGGGCTCAACGAGCAGTACTTC. As protein: CATSRRTGLNEQYF.

The V call is TRBV30, the J call TRBJ1-6; D may be TRBD1 (6 bases). The CDR3 spans 14 residues. Germline loops: CDR1 GTSNPN, CDR2 SVGIG (reference sequence). V lost 2 bases and J 10 bases, leaving 15 bases between the germline ends. CDR3: CAWSRNRVISPLHF. DNA of the CDR3: TGTGCCTGGAGTAGGAACAGGGTAATCTCACCCCTCCACTTT.

This clone has just one count. This chain connects TRBV6-5 to TRBJ2-7, with TRBD1 as a possible D gene (5 bases). Germline V CDR1 and CDR2: MNHEY, SVGAGI. With 6 bases removed from V and 0 bases from J, the gap between germline ends came to 12 bases. The length of the CDR3 is 14 residues. The chain's CDR3 is CASSPRQGSYEQYF. The CDR3 region has the DNA TGTGCCAGCAGCCCCCGCCAGGGCTCCTACGAGCAGTACTTC.

The DNA of the CDR3 is TGTGCCAGTAGTCGACAGAACAGCCTGAACACTGAAGCTTTCTTT. Translated: CASSRQNSLNTEAFF. V gene TRBV19 combines with J gene TRBJ1-1, with D possibly TRBD1 on 5 matching bases. The CDR3 is 15 amino acids. Between the trimmed V and J ends, which lost 5 bases and 0 bases, there was a span of 13 bases. The germline CDR1 and CDR2 sequences are LNHDA and SQIVND (reference sequence).